The rows below give T cell receptor beta chains drawn from one sample of a study of blood T cell repertoires in COVID-19. This table comes from immunoSEQ multiplex PCR, and its TCRdb copy is limited to in-frame clones, with some not included. The sample includes about 300,000 clones, 80% to 95% of them seen just once. Sequencing was carried out using peripheral blood. The receptor source for this set is a woman in her twenties or thirties with COVID-19, enrolled during active disease. The CDR3 runs from the conserved cysteine through the conserved F or W. The order of the fields is V gene, J gene, D gene, CDR3 DNA, CDR3 protein. The D gene is left open where the match is weak.

V: TRBV4-3
J: TRBJ1-1
D: .
DNA: TGCGCCAGCAGCCAAGACGGGGAGACTGAAGCTTTCTTT
CDR3: CASSQDGETEAFF

V: TRBV2
J: TRBJ1-2
D: TRBD1
DNA: TGTGCCAGCAGTGCCAGGGGGGCTAACTATGGCTACACCTTC
CDR3: CASSARGANYGYTF

V: TRBV18
J: TRBJ1-5
D: TRBD1
DNA: TGTGCCAGCTCACCCTCAAACAGGGGTCTGGGCAATCAGCCCCAGCATTTT
CDR3: CASSPSNRGLGNQPQHF

V: TRBV19
J: TRBJ2-1
D: TRBD2
DNA: TGTGCCAGTAGTGGGCCGCCTAGCGGAGCCTACAATGAGCAGTTCTTC
CDR3: CASSGPPSGAYNEQFF

V: TRBV3-1/TRBV3-2
J: TRBJ2-3
D: TRBD2
DNA: TGTGCCAGCAGCCTTTTAGGACTAGCGGTCGAGACAGATACGCAGTATTTT
CDR3: CASSLLGLAVETDTQYF

V: TRBV2
J: TRBJ1-5
D: TRBD1
DNA: TGTGCCAGCAGACTTGACAGGGGTGGTAATCAGCCCCAGCATTTT
CDR3: CASRLDRGGNQPQHF

V: TRBV4-1
J: TRBJ1-3
D: .
DNA: TGCGCCAGCAGCCAAGACCCTATGGGCACCTCTGGAAACACCATATATTTT
CDR3: CASSQDPMGTSGNTIYF

V: TRBV14
J: TRBJ2-7
D: TRBD1
DNA: TGTGCCAGCAGCCCGTACCGTGGGACAGGGGTCCCCTACGAGCAGTACTTC
CDR3: CASSPYRGTGVPYEQYF

V: TRBV2
J: TRBJ1-2
D: .
DNA: TGTGCCAGCAGTGAAAACTGGACGGGAGGTAACTATGGCTACACCTTC
CDR3: CASSENWTGGNYGYTF

V: TRBV28
J: TRBJ2-5
D: TRBD2
DNA: TGTGCCAGCAGTGCCGGGACTATAGAAGAGACCCAGTACTTC
CDR3: CASSAGTIEETQYF